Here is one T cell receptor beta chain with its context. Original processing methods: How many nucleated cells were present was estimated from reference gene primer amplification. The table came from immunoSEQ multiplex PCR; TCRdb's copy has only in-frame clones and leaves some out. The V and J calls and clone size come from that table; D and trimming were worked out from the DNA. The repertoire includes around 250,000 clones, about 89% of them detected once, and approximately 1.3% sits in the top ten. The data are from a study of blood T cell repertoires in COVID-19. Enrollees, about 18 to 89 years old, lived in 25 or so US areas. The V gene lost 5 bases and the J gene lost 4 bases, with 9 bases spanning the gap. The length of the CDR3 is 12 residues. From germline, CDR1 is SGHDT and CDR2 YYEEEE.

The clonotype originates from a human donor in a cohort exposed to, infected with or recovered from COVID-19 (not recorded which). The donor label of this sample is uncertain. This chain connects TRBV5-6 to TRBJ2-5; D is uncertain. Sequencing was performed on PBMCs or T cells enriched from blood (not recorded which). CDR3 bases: TGTGCCAGCAGTTTGCGGAGAGAGACCCAGTACTTC. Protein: CASSLRRETQYF.